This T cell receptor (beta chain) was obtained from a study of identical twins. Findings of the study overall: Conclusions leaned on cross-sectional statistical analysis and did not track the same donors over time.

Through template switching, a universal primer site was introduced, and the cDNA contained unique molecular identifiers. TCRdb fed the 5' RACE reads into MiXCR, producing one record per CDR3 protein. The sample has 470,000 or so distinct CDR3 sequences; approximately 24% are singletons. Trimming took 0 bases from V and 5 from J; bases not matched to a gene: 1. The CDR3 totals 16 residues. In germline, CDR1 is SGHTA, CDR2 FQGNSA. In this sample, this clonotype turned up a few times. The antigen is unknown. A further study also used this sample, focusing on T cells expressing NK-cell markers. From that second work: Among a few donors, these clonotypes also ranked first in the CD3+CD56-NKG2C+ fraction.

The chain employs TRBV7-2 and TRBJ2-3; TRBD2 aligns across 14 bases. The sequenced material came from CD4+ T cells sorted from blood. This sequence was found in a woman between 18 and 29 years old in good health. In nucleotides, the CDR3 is TGTGCCAGCAGCTTAGCGGGGACTAGCGGGAGAGATACGCAGTATTTT. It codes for CASSLAGTSGRDTQYF.